The 18 T cell receptor beta chains given below trace back to one sample, sequenced in a study of regulatory T cells in long-lasting Graves disease. Arm-PCR with iRepertoire HTBI primers amplified the CDR3 regions for these TCR beta libraries. TCRdb recomputed calls from the multiplex PCR reads with MiXCR, one row per CDR3 protein. The sample holds about 430,000 distinct CDR3 sequences, roughly a fifth seen once. The time point denotes: persistent/refractory GD, antithyroid drugs over 5 years with positive TRAb. RNA from PBMCs was the source of the TCR library. The material sequenced was peripheral blood mononuclear cells (PBMCs), taken when the disease was refractory, from a patient treated with antithyroid drugs. These receptor sequences come from a female donor with Graves disease.

The chain combines TRBV7-2 with TRBJ1-3; D is perhaps TRBD1 (6 bases). The CDR3 is 16 amino acids. The V gene's germline CDR1 is SGHTA and CDR2 FQGNSA. V was pared by 5 bases and J by 3 bases, with 17 bases between. The CDR3 here is CASSQEGGAHGNTIYF. The CDR3 DNA is TGTGCCAGCAGCCAAGAGGGGGGGGCTCATGGAAACACCATATATTTT.

This chain connects TRBV20-1 to TRBJ2-7; TRBD2 matches at 9 bases. The CDR3 sequence is 15 residues long. Trimming at V came to 1 base and at J to 2 bases, leaving 6 bases not matched to a gene. Germline lookup yields CDR1 DFQATT and CDR2 SNEGSKA (reference sequence). For the CDR3, the DNA is TGCAGTGCTAGAGTAATCGCTAGCGGGACCTACGAGCAGTACTTC. Its translation: CSARVIASGTYEQYF.

The chain recombines TRBV7-6 with TRBJ2-7, with D unresolved. The CDR3 has 13 residues. Germline CDR1 SGHVS, CDR2 FNYEAQ. V gave up 0 bases and J gave up 6 bases, with 9 bases separating them. The CDR3 sequence is CASSLAGKIEQYF. The CDR3 bases are TGTGCCAGCAGCTTAGCGGGAAAGATCGAGCAGTACTTC.

This clonotype appeared many times. CDR3 sequence: CASSGRLAGDQETQYF. The CDR3, as DNA: TGTGCCAGCAGTGGCCGACTAGCGGGGGATCAAGAGACCCAGTACTTC. The chain uses TRBV2 and TRBJ2-5; 12 bases agree with TRBD2. V dropped 4 bases and J dropped 2; count of bases not matched to a gene: 5. CDR3 length: 16 amino acids. Per germline, CDR1 SNHLY and CDR2 FYNNEI.

This clonotype occurred many times. V and J are TRBV20-1 and TRBJ2-7, with D maybe TRBD1 (6 bases). Trimming took off 0 bases at V and 4 bases at J, with 13 bases between the two ends. Germline loops: CDR1 DFQATT, CDR2 SNEGSKA (reference sequence). This CDR3 is built from 14 residues. DNA for the CDR3: TGCAGTGCTAGAGATCGTCACAGGGTGTACGAGCAGTACTTC. It specifies CSARDRHRVYEQYF.

The sample holds many counts of this clonotype. V is TRBV27 and J is TRBJ2-6; the D is unclear. The CDR3 loop spans 15 amino acids. Germline CDR1 is MNHEY and CDR2 is SMNVEV (reference sequence). V lost 6 bases to trimming and J lost 0 bases, with 9 bases between them. CDR3 in amino acids: CASSQISSGANVLTF. Here the CDR3 DNA reads TGTGCCAGCAGCCAGATAAGCTCTGGGGCCAACGTCCTGACTTTC. Together with reference TRBV27 and TRBJ2-6, the CDR3 gives the full variable domain: EAQVTQNPRYLITVTGKKLTVTCSQNMNHEYMSWYRQDPGLGLRQIYYSMNVEVTDKGDVPEGYKVSRKEKRNFPLILESPSPNQTSLYFCASSQISSGANVLTFGAGSRLTVL.

This clonotype has just a few counts. This chain links TRBV27 with TRBJ2-4; D is ambiguous. Germline CDR1 is MNHEY and CDR2 is SMNVEV (reference sequence). The V and J ends lost 4 bases and 7 bases respectively, with 8 bases between them. The CDR3 contains 12 residues. The CDR3 sequence is CASSSPSNIQYF. CDR3 DNA sequence: TGTGCCAGCAGTTCCCCGTCTAACATTCAGTACTTC.

With respect to this clonotype: A read error is possible here, since a much larger clone lies one base away. The V gene is TRBV20-1, the J gene TRBJ2-7; D might be TRBD2 (5 bases). The germline V gene encodes CDR1 DFQATT and CDR2 SNEGSKA (reference sequence). The CDR3 sequence is 13 residues long. The CDR3 sequence: CGARALGAYEQYF. CDR3 DNA: TGCGGTGCTAGAGCTCTCGGGGCCTACGAGCAGTACTTC.

This clonotype was counted ten times or more. The chain has TRBV6-1 and TRBJ2-2, with D uncertain. V was clipped by 6 bases and J by 0 bases, with 8 bases between them. Germline V gene sequence: CDR1 MNHNS, CDR2 SASEGT. CDR3 length equals 14 residues. The CDR3 coding sequence is TGTGCCAGCAGGGCAATATCGAACACCGGGGAGCTGTTTTTT. Translating gives CASRAISNTGELFF.

The count of this clonotype is one. This may arise from a read error, as a much more abundant clone is one base away. The chain joins TRBV11-1 to TRBJ2-5; no definite D call. Germline loops: CDR1 SGHAT, CDR2 FQDESV (reference sequence). CDR3 size: 16 residues. The germline V and J ends were trimmed by 0 bases and 5 bases, with 16 bases remaining between them. The DNA for the CDR3 is TGTGCCAGCAGCTTAGCATGGGTCCCCATTCGCGAGACCCAGTACTTC. The encoded protein is CASSLAWVPIRETQYF.

The V gene is TRBV4-1, the J gene TRBJ1-3; the D gene is possibly TRBD1 (5 bases). The V and J ends lost 2 bases and 2 bases respectively, with 10 bases between them. Looked up from germline, CDR1 is MGHRA and CDR2 is YSYEKL. This CDR3 contains 15 residues. The CDR3 DNA reads TGCGCCAGCAGCCAATCCGGGACCCCTGGAAACACCATATATTTT. This encodes CASSQSGTPGNTIYF.

This clonotype appeared many times. V gene TRBV12-3 or TRBV12-4 combines with J gene TRBJ1-1; 8 bases map to TRBD1. After removal of 5 bases from V and 3 bases from J, the junction contained 5 bases not matched to a gene. The CDR3 runs 14 residues. CDR3 DNA: TGTGCCAGCAGTGGACAGGGACCGGACACTGAAGCTTTCTTT. This translates into CASSGQGPDTEAFF.

This clonotype was picked up one time. The chain carries TRBV27 and TRBJ2-3; tentative D call: TRBD1 (5 bases). In germline, CDR1 is MNHEY, CDR2 SMNVEV (reference sequence). This CDR3 comprises 17 residues. V dropped 3 bases and J dropped 0 bases, with 16 bases sitting between them. The CDR3 nucleotides are TGTGCCAGCAGTTTGGGGCAGATAGGCCTCAGCACAGATACGCAGTATTTT. Its protein product is CASSLGQIGLSTDTQYF.

The V and J genes are TRBV28 and TRBJ2-1; 9 bases align to TRBD2. Germline V lookup: CDR1 MDHEN, CDR2 SYDVKM. The CDR3 is 15 residues long. V shed 3 bases and J 4 bases; nucleotides not matched to a gene: 4. CDR3 in amino acids: CASSFSGSWYNEQFF. The CDR3 DNA reads TGTGCCAGCAGTTTTAGCGGGAGCTGGTACAATGAGCAGTTCTTC.

The gene calls are TRBV5-1 and TRBJ1-2; D not certain. The CDR3 contains 14 residues. Germline V gives CDR1 SGHRS, CDR2 YFSETQ. V lost 4 bases to trimming and J lost 2 bases, with 12 bases between them. The CDR3 loop is CASSEAQSNYGYTF. CDR3 in DNA: TGCGCCAGCAGCGAGGCCCAGTCCAACTATGGCTACACCTTC.

This clonotype was detected only a few times. The chain links TRBV20-1 to TRBJ2-5, with D tentatively TRBD2 (5 bases). The germline V and J ends were trimmed by 5 bases and 2 bases, with 9 bases remaining between them. This CDR3 has 12 residues. CDR1 is DFQATT and CDR2 is SNEGSKA in the germline V gene (reference sequence). The CDR3 sequence: CSAPPGQETQYF. The CDR3 nucleotides are TGCAGTGCTCCGCCGGGACAAGAGACCCAGTACTTC.

Of note for this clonotype: This may be a read error: a much more frequent sequence differs by one nucleotide. The J gene is TRBJ2-7, the V gene TRBV28, with D perhaps matching TRBD1 (6 bases). The CDR3 length is 14 residues. Germline CDR1 MDHEN, CDR2 SYDVKM. The CDR3 is CASSSGQPPYKQYF. CDR3 DNA: TGTGCCAGCAGTTCTGGACAGCCTCCCTACAAGCAGTACTTC.

This clonotype has more than one count but fewer than ten. The chain combines TRBV6-1 with TRBJ1-1, with 7 bases aligning to TRBD1. CDR1 is MNHNS, CDR2 SASEGT, per germline. The CDR3 is 14 amino acids. The J segment lost 4 bases and the V segment lost 5 bases, leaving 7 bases of the junction unmatched. The CDR3 coding sequence is TGTGCCAGCAGTCCTACAGGGGACGGCACTGAAGCTTTCTTT. It is translated as CASSPTGDGTEAFF.